In this sample, the clone carrying this T cell receptor (beta chain) turned up a few times. This sample was taken from a study of spatial heterogeneity in lung cancer. Study-wide background: Sequencing was performed on follow-up PBMC samples when available, collected at a median of approximately 26 months after resection. For the average unique TCR and UMI combination, more than ten occurrences appeared in raw reads.

This CDR3 region has 13 residues. Germline assignment: CDR1 MNHEY and CDR2 SVGAGI. The ends lost 10 bases at V and 3 bases at J; junction bases unmatched: 7. As for time point: blood at routine non-recurrence follow-up after resection. Whole RNA was taken from tumor, nontumor lung or frozen PBMC; it was then sequenced unsorted. Via MiXCR, TCRdb re-called the 5' RACE reads, giving one row per CDR3 protein. The table lists 110,000 or so distinct CDR3 sequences, 9.5% to 14% of them singletons. The clonotype comes from a female donor with early-stage non-small cell lung cancer. This material consisted of PBMCs, taken at follow-up. The rearrangement joins TRBV6-5 to TRBJ2-7; 9 bases are shared with TRBD1. In DNA form, the CDR3 reads TGTGCCACCGCACCGGGACAGGGCTACGAGCAGTACTTC. Translation: CATAPGQGYEQYF.